This is a list of T cell receptor beta chains from one sample in a study of shared clonotypes between healthy human individuals. Some clones are missing from TCRdb's copy, which holds only in-frame ones; the method was immunoSEQ multiplex PCR. The repertoire consists of about 300,000 clones, with less than 85% occurring once and the leading ten covering about a tenth. Sequencing used memory CD4+ T cells sorted from blood. The origin of the receptors is a young man in good health. CDR3s include the opening cysteine and the closing phenylalanine or tryptophan. The D gene is left open where the match is weak. Clone size is not always given. Where it is, it says once, few, many or a class for expanded clones.

j_gene: TRBJ1-2
abundance: once
v_gene: TRBV7-6
d_gene: .
CDR3aa: CASSLGGPEGYTF
CDR3nt: TGTGCCAGCAGCTTAGGAGGGCCCGAGGGCTACACCTTC

j_gene: TRBJ2-6
abundance: once
v_gene: TRBV10-3
d_gene: .
CDR3aa: CAISEKSRTGANVLTF
CDR3nt: TGTGCCATCAGTGAGAAGAGTAGGACTGGGGCCAACGTCCTGACTTTC

j_gene: TRBJ2-1
abundance: few
v_gene: TRBV28
d_gene: .
CDR3aa: CASSFGTTGIGEQFF
CDR3nt: TGTGCCAGCAGTTTTGGGACTACAGGGATCGGTGAGCAGTTCTTC

j_gene: TRBJ1-2
abundance: .
v_gene: TRBV4-2
d_gene: .
CDR3aa: CASSRRVGYGYTF
CDR3nt: TGTGCCAGCAGCCGAAGGGTGGGGTATGGCTACACCTTC

j_gene: TRBJ2-1
abundance: .
v_gene: TRBV9
d_gene: TRBD1
CDR3aa: CASSVGTGKLGEQFF
CDR3nt: TGTGCCAGCAGCGTAGGGACAGGGAAATTGGGTGAGCAGTTCTTC

j_gene: TRBJ2-7
abundance: .
v_gene: TRBV6-1
d_gene: .
CDR3aa: CASSEHVSYEQYF
CDR3nt: TGTGCCAGCAGTGAACACGTATCCTACGAGCAGTACTTC

j_gene: TRBJ1-5
abundance: few
v_gene: TRBV6-1
d_gene: .
CDR3aa: CASSEGFNQPQHF
CDR3nt: TGTGCCAGCAGTGAAGGGTTTAATCAGCCCCAGCATTTT

j_gene: TRBJ2-5
abundance: .
v_gene: TRBV5-5
d_gene: .
CDR3aa: CASSSPWPYQETQYF
CDR3nt: TGTGCCAGCAGCTCTCCGTGGCCGTACCAAGAGACCCAGTACTTC

j_gene: TRBJ1-5
abundance: .
v_gene: TRBV6-4
d_gene: .
CDR3aa: CASSPSLRNGVHQPQHF
CDR3nt: TGTGCCAGCAGCCCCTCGCTCCGAAACGGGGTTCATCAGCCCCAGCATTTT

j_gene: TRBJ2-1
abundance: .
v_gene: TRBV5-1
d_gene: TRBD1
CDR3aa: CASSLGQDYYNEQFF
CDR3nt: TGCGCCAGCAGCCTGGGACAGGACTACTACAATGAGCAGTTCTTC

j_gene: TRBJ1-2
abundance: .
v_gene: TRBV29-1
d_gene: .
CDR3aa: CSVDGYTF
CDR3nt: TGCAGCGTTGATGGCTACACCTTC

j_gene: TRBJ2-6
abundance: .
v_gene: TRBV7-2
d_gene: .
CDR3aa: CASSLVSGAGGANVLTF
CDR3nt: TGTGCCAGCAGCTTAGTCTCTGGGGCAGGTGGGGCCAACGTCCTGACTTTC

j_gene: TRBJ1-2
abundance: .
v_gene: TRBV6-6
d_gene: .
CDR3aa: CASSDQQSIYGYTF
CDR3nt: TGTGCCAGCAGTGACCAACAGTCTATCTATGGCTACACCTTC

j_gene: TRBJ1-4
abundance: .
v_gene: TRBV6-5
d_gene: .
CDR3aa: CASASRLSNEKLFF
CDR3nt: TGTGCCAGCGCCTCTCGACTAAGTAATGAAAAACTGTTTTTT

j_gene: TRBJ1-2
abundance: .
v_gene: TRBV19
d_gene: .
CDR3aa: CASSMMGQALFGGYTF
CDR3nt: TGTGCCAGTAGTATGATGGGGCAAGCCCTCTTCGGCGGCTACACCTTC

j_gene: TRBJ2-5
abundance: .
v_gene: TRBV29-1
d_gene: TRBD1
CDR3aa: CSADRGGGETQYF
CDR3nt: TGCAGCGCAGACAGGGGCGGTGGTGAGACCCAGTACTTC

j_gene: TRBJ1-1
abundance: few
v_gene: TRBV19
d_gene: .
CDR3aa: CASSIWRQANTEAFF
CDR3nt: TGTGCCAGTAGTATTTGGCGACAGGCGAACACTGAAGCTTTCTTT

j_gene: TRBJ2-7
abundance: .
v_gene: TRBV28
d_gene: TRBD1
CDR3aa: CASRPMTGAYEQYF
CDR3nt: TGTGCCAGCAGACCTATGACAGGGGCCTACGAGCAGTACTTC

j_gene: TRBJ2-5
abundance: .
v_gene: TRBV2
d_gene: TRBD1
CDR3aa: CASIYRGRETQYF
CDR3nt: TGTGCCAGCATATACAGGGGGCGGGAGACCCAGTACTTC

j_gene: TRBJ1-1
abundance: .
v_gene: TRBV5-6
d_gene: .
CDR3aa: CASSGGARATEAFF
CDR3nt: TGTGCCAGCAGCGGGGGAGCTAGGGCCACTGAAGCTTTCTTT

j_gene: TRBJ2-7
abundance: .
v_gene: TRBV18
d_gene: .
CDR3aa: CASSPLHLSEYEQYF
CDR3nt: TGTGCCAGCTCACCACTTCATTTAAGTGAATACGAGCAGTACTTC

j_gene: TRBJ1-1
abundance: few
v_gene: TRBV7-3
d_gene: TRBD1
CDR3aa: CASSGGQGTEAFF
CDR3nt: TGTGCCAGCAGCGGCGGACAGGGGACTGAAGCTTTCTTT

j_gene: TRBJ2-1
abundance: once
v_gene: TRBV4-1
d_gene: TRBD1
CDR3aa: CASGVGQVYNEQFF
CDR3nt: TGCGCCAGCGGTGTAGGACAGGTCTACAATGAGCAGTTCTTC

j_gene: TRBJ2-1
abundance: .
v_gene: TRBV7-7
d_gene: .
CDR3aa: CASSLGPSSYNEQFF
CDR3nt: TGTGCCAGCAGCTTAGGTCCGAGCTCCTACAATGAGCAGTTCTTC

j_gene: TRBJ2-6
abundance: .
v_gene: TRBV23-1
d_gene: .
CDR3aa: CASSAEKTQQSRANVLTF
CDR3nt: TGCGCCAGCAGTGCTGAGAAGACGCAACAAAGTCGGGCCAACGTCCTGACTTTC

j_gene: TRBJ1-5
abundance: .
v_gene: TRBV19
d_gene: .
CDR3aa: CASSTEVVQTYSNQPQHF
CDR3nt: TGTGCCAGTAGCACAGAAGTGGTCCAGACATATAGCAATCAGCCCCAGCATTTT

j_gene: TRBJ2-2
abundance: .
v_gene: TRBV27
d_gene: TRBD2
CDR3aa: CASTTAVSTGLAGDVANTGELFF
CDR3nt: TGTGCCAGCACCACAGCAGTTTCCACGGGACTAGCGGGAGATGTAGCGAACACCGGGGAGCTGTTTTTT

j_gene: TRBJ2-5
abundance: .
v_gene: TRBV7-9
d_gene: TRBD1
CDR3aa: CASRDTGGETQYF
CDR3nt: TGTGCCAGCAGGGATACAGGGGGGGAGACCCAGTACTTC

j_gene: TRBJ1-3
abundance: once
v_gene: TRBV7-9
d_gene: .
CDR3aa: CASSLTRNSGNTIYF
CDR3nt: TGTGCCAGCAGCTTGACCCGAAACTCTGGAAACACCATATATTTT

j_gene: TRBJ2-5
abundance: .
v_gene: TRBV5-6
d_gene: .
CDR3aa: CASSPGTTETQYF
CDR3nt: TGTGCCAGCAGTCCCGGGACAACGGAGACCCAGTACTTC

j_gene: TRBJ2-1
abundance: few
v_gene: TRBV28
d_gene: TRBD2
CDR3aa: CASSKLAVVRDEQFF
CDR3nt: TGTGCCAGCAGCAAACTAGCGGTCGTTAGGGATGAGCAGTTCTTC

j_gene: TRBJ2-1
abundance: many
v_gene: TRBV11-2
d_gene: .
CDR3aa: CASSLNVGEQFF
CDR3nt: TGTGCCAGCAGCCTAAATGTGGGTGAGCAGTTCTTC

j_gene: TRBJ2-1
abundance: once
v_gene: TRBV28
d_gene: TRBD2
CDR3aa: CASSSTSGRANEQFF
CDR3nt: TGTGCCAGCAGTTCTACTAGCGGGAGGGCCAATGAGCAGTTCTTC

j_gene: TRBJ2-7
abundance: few
v_gene: TRBV6-6
d_gene: .
CDR3aa: CASSYQDRSEQYF
CDR3nt: TGTGCCAGCAGTTACCAAGACAGATCCGAGCAGTACTTC

j_gene: TRBJ2-5
abundance: .
v_gene: TRBV18
d_gene: TRBD1
CDR3aa: CASSSAKGTGQETQYF
CDR3nt: TGTGCCAGCTCATCAGCAAAAGGGACAGGGCAAGAGACCCAGTACTTC

j_gene: TRBJ1-1
abundance: .
v_gene: TRBV18
d_gene: TRBD1
CDR3aa: CATRGQVNTEAFF
CDR3nt: TGTGCAACCAGGGGACAGGTGAACACTGAAGCTTTCTTT

j_gene: TRBJ2-2
abundance: .
v_gene: TRBV29-1
d_gene: TRBD2
CDR3aa: CSGRAGGPTTGELFF
CDR3nt: TGCAGCGGCCGAGCGGGAGGCCCCACGACCGGGGAGCTGTTTTTT

j_gene: TRBJ2-7
abundance: once
v_gene: TRBV27
d_gene: .
CDR3aa: CASALYRAAGQYF
CDR3nt: TGTGCCAGCGCTCTTTATCGTGCGGCGGGGCAGTACTTC

j_gene: TRBJ1-1
abundance: .
v_gene: TRBV11-2
d_gene: .
CDR3aa: CASSLVRFGIEAFF
CDR3nt: TGTGCCAGCAGCTTAGTCCGCTTTGGGATAGAAGCTTTCTTT

j_gene: TRBJ2-4
abundance: few
v_gene: TRBV28
d_gene: .
CDR3aa: CASSLRAGNIQYF
CDR3nt: TGTGCCAGCAGTTTAAGGGCGGGAAACATTCAGTACTTC

j_gene: TRBJ1-1
abundance: .
v_gene: TRBV30
d_gene: .
CDR3aa: CAWSVHMNTEAFF
CDR3nt: TGTGCCTGGAGTGTACACATGAACACTGAAGCTTTCTTT

j_gene: TRBJ1-3
abundance: .
v_gene: TRBV6-6
d_gene: .
CDR3aa: CASRNGGSGNTIYF
CDR3nt: TGTGCCTCCAGAAACGGAGGCTCTGGAAACACCATATATTTT

j_gene: TRBJ2-3
abundance: .
v_gene: TRBV7-2
d_gene: TRBD2
CDR3aa: CASSLVPSGSKTDTQYF
CDR3nt: TGTGCCAGCAGCTTAGTCCCTAGCGGGAGCAAGACAGATACGCAGTATTTT

j_gene: TRBJ2-5
abundance: .
v_gene: TRBV10-3
d_gene: .
CDR3aa: CAISNYPGPPGEKETQYF
CDR3nt: TGTGCCATCAGTAACTATCCCGGGCCACCAGGGGAAAAAGAGACCCAGTACTTC

j_gene: TRBJ1-1
abundance: once
v_gene: TRBV11-2
d_gene: TRBD1
CDR3aa: CASSLRGQGEAFF
CDR3nt: TGTGCCAGCAGCTTACGAGGACAGGGGGAAGCTTTCTTT

j_gene: TRBJ2-7
abundance: .
v_gene: TRBV10-3
d_gene: TRBD1
CDR3aa: CAITGGYSYEQYF
CDR3nt: TGTGCCATCACAGGGGGCTATTCCTACGAGCAGTACTTC